This is a list of T cell receptor beta chains from one sample in a study of T cell changes during pregnancy in multiple sclerosis. Here immunoSEQ multiplex PCR was the method, and the copy in TCRdb shows in-frame clones only, minus some. The repertoire holds 50,000 to 60,000 clones, approximately 86% seen once, with approximately 0.4% in the top ten. The sequences come from CD4+ T cells from peripheral blood mononuclear cells, collected in the third trimester of pregnancy. Receptor source: a female donor with multiple sclerosis, enrolled in a pregnancy study. Both conserved end residues are part of each CDR3. A D gene is named only where the DNA matches it firmly. Not every row has a clone size; where given, it reads once, few, many or a size class.

J gene: TRBJ1-1
D gene: TRBD1
V gene: TRBV4-1
clone size: few
CDR3 protein: CASSQIYGTGDTVENTEAFF
CDR3 DNA: TGCGCCAGCAGCCAAATCTATGGGACAGGAGATACCGTCGAGAACACTGAAGCTTTCTTT

J gene: TRBJ1-2
D gene: -
V gene: TRBV7-2
clone size: -
CDR3 protein: CASSLEAGNYGYTF
CDR3 DNA: TGTGCCAGCAGCTTAGAGGCAGGGAACTATGGCTACACCTTC

J gene: TRBJ2-1
D gene: TRBD2
V gene: TRBV19
clone size: -
CDR3 protein: CASRGLAESSYNEQFF
CDR3 DNA: TGTGCCAGTAGGGGACTAGCGGAGAGCTCCTACAATGAGCAGTTCTTC

J gene: TRBJ2-2
D gene: -
V gene: TRBV5-8
clone size: -
CDR3 protein: CASHRGTTNTGELFF
CDR3 DNA: TGTGCCAGCCACCGGGGAACTACAAACACCGGGGAGCTGTTTTTT

J gene: TRBJ2-7
D gene: TRBD1
V gene: TRBV29-1
clone size: -
CDR3 protein: CSVNARDRVHEQYF
CDR3 DNA: TGCAGCGTCAACGCCCGGGACAGGGTCCACGAGCAGTACTTC

J gene: TRBJ2-3
D gene: TRBD2
V gene: TRBV4-3
clone size: -
CDR3 protein: CASSLTSGGGAQYF
CDR3 DNA: TGCGCCAGCAGCCTTACTAGCGGGGGAGGGGCCCAGTATTTT

J gene: TRBJ2-7
D gene: -
V gene: TRBV10-1
clone size: -
CDR3 protein: CASSESTRGPGEQYF
CDR3 DNA: TGCGCCAGCAGTGAGTCGACGCGGGGGCCGGGGGAGCAGTACTTC

J gene: TRBJ1-1
D gene: -
V gene: TRBV7-2
clone size: once
CDR3 protein: CASSSQGIEAFF
CDR3 DNA: TGTGCCAGCAGCTCCCAGGGTATCGAAGCTTTCTTT

J gene: TRBJ1-5
D gene: -
V gene: TRBV30
clone size: -
CDR3 protein: CAWSTPQGARQPQHF
CDR3 DNA: TGTGCCTGGAGTACTCCACAGGGAGCACGTCAGCCCCAGCATTTT

J gene: TRBJ2-1
D gene: -
V gene: TRBV5-1
clone size: -
CDR3 protein: CASSSGGGYYNEQFF
CDR3 DNA: TGCGCCAGCAGCTCTGGGGGCGGGTACTACAATGAGCAGTTCTTC

J gene: TRBJ1-2
D gene: TRBD1
V gene: TRBV7-3
clone size: few
CDR3 protein: CASSPTGGTYGYTF
CDR3 DNA: TGTGCCAGCAGCCCCACAGGGGGGACCTATGGCTACACCTTC

J gene: TRBJ2-4
D gene: -
V gene: TRBV10-1
clone size: -
CDR3 protein: CASSSSDIQYF
CDR3 DNA: TGCGCCAGCAGTTCGTCGGACATTCAGTACTTC

J gene: TRBJ1-1
D gene: -
V gene: TRBV30
clone size: -
CDR3 protein: CAWSNMVFSTEAFF
CDR3 DNA: TGTGCCTGGAGCAACATGGTTTTCAGCACTGAAGCTTTCTTT

J gene: TRBJ2-1
D gene: -
V gene: TRBV7-9
clone size: -
CDR3 protein: CASSWTGTGVHEQFF
CDR3 DNA: TGTGCCAGCAGCTGGACCGGGACGGGGGTCCATGAGCAGTTCTTC

J gene: TRBJ1-2
D gene: TRBD1
V gene: TRBV14
clone size: few
CDR3 protein: CASSHRYRGTGENYGYTF
CDR3 DNA: TGTGCCAGCAGCCACCGTTACCGAGGGACAGGGGAAAACTATGGCTACACCTTC

J gene: TRBJ2-7
D gene: -
V gene: TRBV7-9
clone size: -
CDR3 protein: CASSLTRSWRDANEQYF
CDR3 DNA: TGTGCCAGCAGCTTAACCCGATCGTGGAGGGACGCGAACGAGCAGTACTTC

J gene: TRBJ1-1
D gene: -
V gene: TRBV5-1
clone size: -
CDR3 protein: CASSLAGLSRAFF
CDR3 DNA: TGCGCCAGCAGCTTGGCCGGACTATCGAGGGCTTTCTTT

J gene: TRBJ2-2
D gene: TRBD2
V gene: TRBV6-5
clone size: -
CDR3 protein: CASSPSKGRAGELFF
CDR3 DNA: TGTGCCAGCAGTCCTAGTAAAGGGAGGGCCGGGGAGCTGTTTTTT

J gene: TRBJ1-3
D gene: TRBD1
V gene: TRBV19
clone size: -
CDR3 protein: CASKSGQGAGNTIYF
CDR3 DNA: TGTGCCAGTAAATCGGGACAGGGGGCTGGAAACACCATATATTTT

J gene: TRBJ2-7
D gene: -
V gene: TRBV20-1
clone size: -
CDR3 protein: CSAYGEYEQYF
CDR3 DNA: TGCAGTGCCTATGGAGAGTACGAGCAGTACTTC

J gene: TRBJ2-7
D gene: TRBD1
V gene: TRBV10-3
clone size: -
CDR3 protein: CAISESGTDGVYEQYF
CDR3 DNA: TGTGCCATCAGTGAGTCCGGGACAGATGGGGTCTACGAGCAGTACTTC

J gene: TRBJ2-2
D gene: -
V gene: TRBV2
clone size: -
CDR3 protein: CASSYVFDTGELFF
CDR3 DNA: TGTGCCAGCAGCTACGTGTTCGACACCGGGGAGCTGTTTTTT

J gene: TRBJ2-1
D gene: TRBD1
V gene: TRBV27
clone size: -
CDR3 protein: CASSIHGTDNNEQFF
CDR3 DNA: TGTGCCAGCAGTATACACGGGACAGACAACAATGAGCAGTTCTTC

J gene: TRBJ2-1
D gene: -
V gene: TRBV4-2
clone size: -
CDR3 protein: CASSQPGLATYNEQFF
CDR3 DNA: TGTGCCAGCAGCCAACCGGGCCTAGCAACCTACAATGAGCAGTTCTTC

J gene: TRBJ2-2
D gene: TRBD2
V gene: TRBV14
clone size: -
CDR3 protein: CASSPKLAENTGELFF
CDR3 DNA: TGTGCCAGCAGCCCGAAACTAGCGGAGAACACCGGGGAGCTGTTTTTT

J gene: TRBJ1-1
D gene: -
V gene: TRBV7-3
clone size: once
CDR3 protein: CASQGQPNTEAFF
CDR3 DNA: TGTGCCAGCCAGGGACAACCGAACACTGAAGCTTTCTTT

J gene: TRBJ1-2
D gene: TRBD1
V gene: TRBV30
clone size: once
CDR3 protein: CAWSFRGGTGGGYGYTF
CDR3 DNA: TGTGCCTGGAGTTTCCGGGGGGGTACAGGGGGCGGCTATGGCTACACCTTC

J gene: TRBJ1-6
D gene: -
V gene: TRBV5-3
clone size: -
CDR3 protein: CARRHRGENGSPLHF
CDR3 DNA: TGTGCCAGAAGACACCGGGGGGAGAACGGTTCACCCCTCCACTTT

J gene: TRBJ2-7
D gene: -
V gene: TRBV5-1
clone size: -
CDR3 protein: CASSWTTGRTYEQYF
CDR3 DNA: TGCGCCAGCAGCTGGACGACAGGCCGCACCTACGAGCAGTACTTC

J gene: TRBJ2-3
D gene: TRBD1
V gene: TRBV5-4
clone size: -
CDR3 protein: CASSSGTTGGLADTQYF
CDR3 DNA: TGTGCCAGCAGCTCCGGAACAACAGGGGGATTGGCAGATACGCAGTATTTT

J gene: TRBJ1-1
D gene: -
V gene: TRBV11-2
clone size: -
CDR3 protein: CASSLVYTEAFF
CDR3 DNA: TGTGCCAGCAGCTTAGTATACACTGAAGCTTTCTTT

J gene: TRBJ2-5
D gene: TRBD1
V gene: TRBV29-1
clone size: -
CDR3 protein: CSVAGQGETQYF
CDR3 DNA: TGCAGCGTTGCTGGACAGGGGGAGACCCAGTACTTC

J gene: TRBJ2-7
D gene: TRBD1
V gene: TRBV2
clone size: -
CDR3 protein: CASTSPTGGPSYEQYF
CDR3 DNA: TGTGCCAGCACCAGCCCTACAGGGGGACCCTCCTACGAGCAGTACTTC

J gene: TRBJ2-7
D gene: -
V gene: TRBV6-6
clone size: -
CDR3 protein: CASSYANREGEQYF
CDR3 DNA: TGTGCCAGCAGTTACGCAAACAGGGAAGGCGAGCAGTACTTC

J gene: TRBJ1-2
D gene: TRBD1
V gene: TRBV6-1
clone size: -
CDR3 protein: CASSAQGGLESYTF
CDR3 DNA: TGTGCCAGCAGTGCCCAAGGGGGCCTTGAAAGCTACACCTTC

J gene: TRBJ1-2
D gene: -
V gene: TRBV7-2
clone size: -
CDR3 protein: CASSPDSNYGYTF
CDR3 DNA: TGTGCCAGCAGCCCCGACAGTAACTATGGCTACACCTTC

J gene: TRBJ1-5
D gene: TRBD1
V gene: TRBV5-6
clone size: -
CDR3 protein: CASSSGQGPDQPQHF
CDR3 DNA: TGTGCCAGCAGCTCGGGACAGGGCCCAGATCAGCCCCAGCATTTT

J gene: TRBJ1-1
D gene: TRBD1
V gene: TRBV18
clone size: few
CDR3 protein: CASSYIPGQRVRNTEAFF
CDR3 DNA: TGTGCCAGCTCATACATCCCGGGACAGAGAGTGAGGAACACTGAAGCTTTCTTT

J gene: TRBJ2-7
D gene: -
V gene: TRBV30
clone size: -
CDR3 protein: CAWSRGVSFYEQYF
CDR3 DNA: TGTGCCTGGAGTCGCGGGGTTTCCTTCTACGAGCAGTACTTC

J gene: TRBJ2-5
D gene: TRBD2
V gene: TRBV27
clone size: once
CDR3 protein: CASSLRGLAKETQYF
CDR3 DNA: TGTGCCAGCAGTCTGCGTGGACTAGCGAAAGAGACCCAGTACTTC

J gene: TRBJ1-1
D gene: -
V gene: TRBV7-9
clone size: -
CDR3 protein: CASSLSRGRAEAFF
CDR3 DNA: TGTGCCAGCAGCTTATCCCGGGGGAGGGCTGAAGCTTTCTTT

J gene: TRBJ1-1
D gene: TRBD1
V gene: TRBV6-5
clone size: once
CDR3 protein: CASSWTGILNTEAFF
CDR3 DNA: TGTGCCAGCAGTTGGACAGGTATTCTGAACACTGAAGCTTTCTTT

J gene: TRBJ2-1
D gene: -
V gene: TRBV19
clone size: -
CDR3 protein: CASSIATYNEQFF
CDR3 DNA: TGTGCCAGTAGTATAGCCACCTATAATGAGCAGTTCTTC

J gene: TRBJ2-1
D gene: TRBD2
V gene: TRBV19
clone size: -
CDR3 protein: CASKAGGLNEQFF
CDR3 DNA: TGTGCCAGTAAAGCGGGAGGGCTCAATGAGCAGTTCTTC

J gene: TRBJ1-1
D gene: -
V gene: TRBV6-5
clone size: -
CDR3 protein: CASSYGGGGTDTEAFF
CDR3 DNA: TGTGCCAGCAGTTACGGGGGAGGTGGGACGGACACTGAAGCTTTCTTT

J gene: TRBJ2-5
D gene: -
V gene: TRBV5-1
clone size: -
CDR3 protein: CASSLLDQETQYF
CDR3 DNA: TGCGCCAGCAGCTTACTAGACCAAGAGACCCAGTACTTC

J gene: TRBJ2-7
D gene: -
V gene: TRBV11-1
clone size: -
CDR3 protein: CASSLDSAGSRNEQYF
CDR3 DNA: TGTGCCAGCAGCTTAGACTCTGCGGGCAGTAGGAACGAGCAGTACTTC

J gene: TRBJ2-3
D gene: TRBD2
V gene: TRBV18
clone size: few
CDR3 protein: CASSRDYGGTDTQYF
CDR3 DNA: TGTGCCAGCTCCCGGGACTATGGAGGCACAGATACGCAGTATTTT

J gene: TRBJ2-7
D gene: -
V gene: TRBV19
clone size: few
CDR3 protein: CASSMVVQLEQYF
CDR3 DNA: TGTGCCAGTAGTATGGTCGTCCAATTAGAACAGTACTTC

J gene: TRBJ1-1
D gene: TRBD1
V gene: TRBV6-4
clone size: -
CDR3 protein: CASKQGAWNTEAFF
CDR3 DNA: TGTGCCAGCAAACAGGGGGCTTGGAACACTGAAGCTTTCTTT

J gene: TRBJ2-2
D gene: TRBD2
V gene: TRBV5-1
clone size: -
CDR3 protein: CASSLPGTGGTGELFF
CDR3 DNA: TGCGCCAGCAGCTTACCAGGGACGGGAGGCACCGGGGAGCTGTTTTTT

J gene: TRBJ1-2
D gene: -
V gene: TRBV30
clone size: -
CDR3 protein: CAWSVYRVGGRGDNYGYTF
CDR3 DNA: TGTGCCTGGAGTGTATATCGGGTGGGGGGTCGGGGGGATAACTATGGCTACACCTTC